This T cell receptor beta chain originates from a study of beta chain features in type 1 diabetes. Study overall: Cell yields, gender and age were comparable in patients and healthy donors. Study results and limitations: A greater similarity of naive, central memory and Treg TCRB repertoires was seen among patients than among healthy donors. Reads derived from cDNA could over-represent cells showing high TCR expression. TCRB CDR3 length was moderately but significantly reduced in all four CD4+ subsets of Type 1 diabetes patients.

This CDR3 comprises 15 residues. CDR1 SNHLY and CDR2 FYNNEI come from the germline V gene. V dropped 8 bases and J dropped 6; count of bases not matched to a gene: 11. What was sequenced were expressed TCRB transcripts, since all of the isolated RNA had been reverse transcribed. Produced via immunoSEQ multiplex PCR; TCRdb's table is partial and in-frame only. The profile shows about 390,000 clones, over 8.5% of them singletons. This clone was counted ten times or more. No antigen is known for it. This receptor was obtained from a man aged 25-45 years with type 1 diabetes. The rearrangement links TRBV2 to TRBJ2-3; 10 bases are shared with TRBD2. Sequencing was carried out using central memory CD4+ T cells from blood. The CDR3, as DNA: TGTGCCAGCGGGAGGCTAGCGGGAGTCGGGGATACGCAGTATTTT. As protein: CASGRLAGVGDTQYF.